This TCR beta chain is drawn from a study of cytotoxic CD8 clonotypes in ibrutinib-treated CLL. Across the whole study: Sequencing produced an average of about 280,000 productive templates and tens of thousands of productive rearrangements per sample. Study-wide results and limits: Clonality increased at ibrutinib response, then returned toward baseline at progression.

Some clones are missing from TCRdb's copy, which holds only in-frame ones; the method was immunoSEQ multiplex PCR. The sample lists 250,000 to 350,000 clones; roughly four fifths were seen once. In regard to this clone: The antigen remains unidentified.

CDR3 length: 15 residues. Trimming removed 0 bases from V and 3 bases from J, with 12 bases in between. Looked up from germline, CDR1 is SGDLS and CDR2 is YYNGEE. This receptor was taken from a human donor with chronic lymphocytic leukemia. Sequenced here: PBMCs, sampled at disease progression, from a patient treated with ibrutinib. The rearrangement joins TRBV9 to TRBJ1-2; perhaps TRBD1 as D (5 bases). CDR3 sequence reads: CASSVVGALYYGYTF. CDR3 DNA: TGTGCCAGCAGCGTAGTCGGGGCGCTATACTATGGCTACACCTTC.